Listed below are T cell receptor beta chains from one sample, sequenced in a study of identical twins. Via MiXCR, TCRdb re-called the 5' RACE reads, giving one row per CDR3 protein. The sample has around 690,000 distinct CDR3 sequences; 21% are singletons. These data were also filed under a second study, of T cells expressing NK-cell markers.

Sequenced sample: PBMCs. The origin of the receptors is a woman in her late teens or twenties in good health. Each CDR3 is given with its conserved first and last residue. Fields, in order: CDR3 protein, CDR3 DNA, J gene, V gene, clone size, D gene. The D gene is left open where the match is weak. Size is omitted from some rows. Given values are once, few, many or a class for expanded clones.

CDR3: CASFGDRARMSGANVLTF
DNA: TGTGCCAGCTTTGGGGACAGGGCTAGGATGTCTGGGGCCAACGTCCTGACTTTC
J: TRBJ2-6
V: TRBV6-1
size: few
D: TRBD1

CDR3: CASSFYPPEDNEQFF
DNA: TGTGCCAGCAGTTTCTATCCTCCCGAAGACAATGAGCAGTTCTTC
J: TRBJ2-1
V: TRBV12-3/TRBV12-4
size: NA
D: NA

CDR3: CSARRTSAYEQYF
DNA: TGCAGTGCCCGGCGAACTAGCGCGTACGAGCAGTACTTC
J: TRBJ2-7
V: TRBV20-1
size: NA
D: TRBD2

CDR3: CASLRTDIDYQETQYF
DNA: TGTGCCAGCTTACGGACAGACATAGATTATCAAGAGACCCAGTACTTC
J: TRBJ2-5
V: TRBV27
size: NA
D: NA

CDR3: CASSFSFSGRTYNEQFF
DNA: TGTGCCAGCAGCTTCTCTTTTAGCGGGAGAACCTACAATGAGCAGTTCTTC
J: TRBJ2-1
V: TRBV12-3/TRBV12-4
size: NA
D: TRBD2

CDR3: CSVEVFVNEQFF
DNA: TGCAGCGTTGAAGTCTTCGTTAATGAGCAGTTCTTC
J: TRBJ2-1
V: TRBV29-1
size: many
D: NA

CDR3: CASTAQGSPYEQYF
DNA: TGTGCCAGCACCGCACAGGGGAGCCCCTACGAGCAGTACTTC
J: TRBJ2-7
V: TRBV6-2/TRBV6-3
size: NA
D: TRBD1

CDR3: CASTPRGGEKLFF
DNA: TGTGCCAGCACCCCTAGGGGTGGTGAAAAACTGTTTTTT
J: TRBJ1-4
V: TRBV12-3/TRBV12-4
size: NA
D: NA

CDR3: CSARGGPGGGSRYEQYF
DNA: TGCAGTGCTAGAGGGGGGCCGGGGGGAGGTTCCCGCTACGAGCAGTACTTC
J: TRBJ2-7
V: TRBV20-1
size: NA
D: NA

CDR3: CASSYRQGRINEQFF
DNA: TGTGCCAGCAGCTACCGACAGGGACGGATCAATGAGCAGTTCTTC
J: TRBJ2-1
V: TRBV7-2
size: NA
D: TRBD1

CDR3: CASSFPQATGANVLTF
DNA: TGTGCCAGCAGCTTCCCCCAGGCGACAGGGGCCAACGTCCTGACTTTC
J: TRBJ2-6
V: TRBV7-6
size: NA
D: NA

CDR3: CSVDSSNTEAFF
DNA: TGCAGCGTTGACAGCTCTAACACTGAAGCTTTCTTT
J: TRBJ1-1
V: TRBV29-1
size: NA
D: NA

CDR3: CASSSTGKVAGANVLTF
DNA: TGCGCCAGCAGCAGCACAGGGAAGGTGGCTGGGGCCAACGTCCTGACTTTC
J: TRBJ2-6
V: TRBV5-1
size: NA
D: NA

CDR3: CASSLLAGANEQYF
DNA: TGCGCCAGCAGCCTCCTAGCGGGGGCGAACGAGCAGTACTTC
J: TRBJ2-7
V: TRBV5-1
size: NA
D: TRBD2

CDR3: CATSDLDESSYNEQFF
DNA: TGTGCCACCAGTGATTTGGATGAAAGCTCCTACAATGAGCAGTTCTTC
J: TRBJ2-1
V: TRBV24-1
size: few
D: NA

CDR3: CASSFGTGNEQYF
DNA: TGTGCCAGCAGCTTCGGGACGGGGAACGAGCAGTACTTC
J: TRBJ2-7
V: TRBV7-9
size: NA
D: NA

CDR3: CASPSPTGAICGEQYF
DNA: TGTGCCAGCCCCTCCCCGACAGGGGCAATTTGTGGCGAGCAGTACTTC
J: TRBJ2-7
V: TRBV6-1
size: NA
D: TRBD1

CDR3: CALKRGSGGTDTQYF
DNA: TGTGCCCTGAAGAGGGGTAGCGGGGGCACAGATACGCAGTATTTT
J: TRBJ2-3
V: TRBV30
size: NA
D: TRBD2

CDR3: CAIRDTDQPQHF
DNA: TGTGCCATCCGGGACACTGATCAGCCCCAGCATTTT
J: TRBJ1-5
V: TRBV10-3
size: many
D: NA

CDR3: CATSREKQGIGEQFF
DNA: TGTGCCACCAGCAGAGAAAAACAGGGTATAGGTGAGCAGTTCTTC
J: TRBJ2-1
V: TRBV15
size: NA
D: NA

CDR3: CSASPGEWYNEQFF
DNA: TGCAGTGCTAGCCCGGGGGAATGGTACAATGAGCAGTTCTTC
J: TRBJ2-1
V: TRBV20-1
size: NA
D: NA

CDR3: CSASRAVLQETQYF
DNA: TGCAGTGCTAGCCGGGCTGTCCTCCAAGAGACCCAGTACTTC
J: TRBJ2-5
V: TRBV20-1
size: NA
D: NA

CDR3: CSFSTGGKETQYF
DNA: TGCAGTTTTAGTACAGGGGGCAAAGAGACCCAGTACTTC
J: TRBJ2-5
V: TRBV20-1
size: few
D: TRBD1

CDR3: CASSQVLAGGLTDTQYF
DNA: TGTGCCAGCAGCCAAGTATTGGCGGGGGGCCTCACAGATACGCAGTATTTT
J: TRBJ2-3
V: TRBV4-2
size: NA
D: TRBD2

CDR3: CASRGQGLDTQYF
DNA: TGCGCCAGCAGGGGACAGGGATTAGATACGCAGTATTTT
J: TRBJ2-3
V: TRBV10-1
size: few
D: TRBD1

CDR3: CASSRPGTGVREQYF
DNA: TGTGCCAGCAGCCGACCAGGGACAGGGGTTAGGGAGCAGTACTTC
J: TRBJ2-7
V: TRBV7-9
size: few
D: TRBD1

CDR3: CASSRSLPGETQYF
DNA: TGCGCCAGCAGCCGTTCACTGCCTGGGGAGACCCAGTACTTC
J: TRBJ2-5
V: TRBV5-1
size: NA
D: NA

CDR3: CSPRGTSDTDTQYF
DNA: TGCAGTCCGAGGGGGACTAGCGACACAGATACGCAGTATTTT
J: TRBJ2-3
V: TRBV20-1
size: few
D: TRBD2

CDR3: CSASPETDTQYF
DNA: TGCAGTGCTAGCCCTGAGACAGATACGCAGTATTTT
J: TRBJ2-3
V: TRBV20-1
size: few
D: NA

CDR3: CSARPGGNNQPQHF
DNA: TGCAGTGCTAGACCAGGGGGTAACAATCAGCCCCAGCATTTT
J: TRBJ1-5
V: TRBV20-1
size: NA
D: TRBD1

CDR3: CASAPGGETQYF
DNA: TGTGCCAGCGCACCGGGAGGAGAGACCCAGTACTTC
J: TRBJ2-5
V: TRBV25-1
size: few
D: TRBD2

CDR3: CSARAPLAGGGTDTQYF
DNA: TGCAGTGCTAGAGCCCCTCTAGCGGGAGGTGGAACAGATACGCAGTATTTT
J: TRBJ2-3
V: TRBV20-1
size: NA
D: TRBD2

CDR3: CASNSYRGYGANVLTF
DNA: TGTGCCAGCAACTCATACAGGGGATATGGGGCCAACGTCCTGACTTTC
J: TRBJ2-6
V: TRBV12-3/TRBV12-4
size: few
D: TRBD1

CDR3: CASGYGPGNEKLFF
DNA: TGTGCCAGCGGCTACGGTCCGGGTAATGAAAAACTGTTTTTT
J: TRBJ1-4
V: TRBV12-3/TRBV12-4
size: NA
D: NA

CDR3: CASKTRDRVNYGYTF
DNA: TGTGCCAGCAAAACCCGGGACAGGGTGAACTATGGCTACACCTTC
J: TRBJ1-2
V: TRBV6-1
size: many
D: TRBD1

CDR3: CASSLSPQGGYTF
DNA: TGTGCCAGCAGCTTATCCCCTCAGGGCGGCTACACCTTC
J: TRBJ1-2
V: TRBV7-8
size: few
D: NA

CDR3: CSAREALHTGELFF
DNA: TGCAGTGCTAGAGAGGCGCTCCACACCGGGGAGCTGTTTTTT
J: TRBJ2-2
V: TRBV20-1
size: NA
D: NA

CDR3: CASSALRTGTEAFF
DNA: TGTGCCAGCAGTGCCCTCCGGACAGGCACTGAAGCTTTCTTT
J: TRBJ1-1
V: TRBV12-3/TRBV12-4
size: many
D: TRBD1

CDR3: CASSWKGGIVDTEAFF
DNA: TGCGCCAGCAGCTGGAAGGGGGGGATAGTTGACACTGAAGCTTTCTTT
J: TRBJ1-1
V: TRBV5-1
size: NA
D: NA

CDR3: CSASWGPRLEKLFF
DNA: TGCAGTGCTAGTTGGGGACCCCGCTTAGAAAAACTGTTTTTT
J: TRBJ1-4
V: TRBV20-1
size: few
D: NA

CDR3: CSLGDSSTDTQYF
DNA: TGCAGTCTAGGCGATTCTAGCACAGATACGCAGTATTTT
J: TRBJ2-3
V: TRBV20-1
size: many
D: NA

CDR3: CASSLGPGGTSPLHF
DNA: TGTGCCAGCAGTTTAGGTCCAGGTGGTACTTCACCCCTCCACTTT
J: TRBJ1-6
V: TRBV27
size: NA
D: NA

CDR3: CATSRDGAGFYGYTF
DNA: TGTGCCACCAGCAGAGACGGGGCCGGTTTCTATGGCTACACCTTC
J: TRBJ1-2
V: TRBV15
size: NA
D: NA

CDR3: CASSPVQQSLAKNIQYF
DNA: TGTGCCAGCTCACCGGTCCAACAGTCCTTAGCCAAAAACATTCAGTACTTC
J: TRBJ2-4
V: TRBV18
size: NA
D: NA

CDR3: CASSSTGLAPTQYF
DNA: TGTGCCAGCAGCTCAACTGGACTAGCGCCTACGCAGTATTTT
J: TRBJ2-3
V: TRBV7-9
size: few
D: TRBD2

CDR3: CASSLGGRADTQYF
DNA: TGTGCCAGCAGCTTAGGGGGCCGCGCAGATACGCAGTATTTT
J: TRBJ2-3
V: TRBV7-3
size: many
D: NA

CDR3: CASSHEGQIEAFF
DNA: TGTGCCAGCAGCCACGAGGGACAGATCGAAGCTTTCTTT
J: TRBJ1-1
V: TRBV7-9
size: NA
D: TRBD1

CDR3: CASSPQGGRYEQYF
DNA: TGTGCCAGCTCACCCCAGGGCGGGAGATACGAGCAGTACTTC
J: TRBJ2-7
V: TRBV18
size: NA
D: TRBD2